This is a list of T cell receptor beta chains from one sample in a study of Ad26.COV2.S vaccination and SARS-CoV-2 variants. Generated by immunoSEQ multiplex PCR, the TCRdb table keeps only in-frame clones and is missing some. This table has about 400,000 clones, about nine tenths appearing once. The source was peripheral blood, collected in a trial of Ad26.COV2.S vaccine versus placebo. These receptors were taken from a person aged 18 to 65 who received the Ad26.COV2.S COVID-19 vaccine or a placebo. CDR3s include the opening cysteine and the closing phenylalanine or tryptophan. The order of the fields is V gene, J gene, clone size, CDR3 length, D gene, CDR3 protein, CDR3 DNA. The D gene is left open where the match is weak. Clone size is stated in some rows and not others, as once, few, many or a class when expanded.

TRBV20-1,TRBJ2-1,-,10,-,CSVDRNEQFF,TGCAGTGTTGACAGAAATGAGCAGTTCTTC
TRBV5-4,TRBJ1-3,-,15,TRBD1,CASSSGQGAGNTIYF,TGTGCCAGCAGCTCCGGACAGGGGGCTGGAAACACCATATATTTT
TRBV27,TRBJ1-1,-,13,-,CASSFEMNTEAFF,TGTGCCAGCAGTTTTGAAATGAACACTGAAGCTTTCTTT
TRBV28,TRBJ2-7,-,12,-,CASSLLGGEQYF,TGTGCCAGCAGCCTGTTGGGCGGGGAGCAGTACTTC
TRBV29-1,TRBJ2-7,-,15,TRBD2,CSVVRVAGALYEQYF,TGCAGCGTTGTTAGGGTAGCGGGAGCGCTCTACGAGCAGTACTTC
TRBV20-1,TRBJ1-1,-,11,-,CSAGEVTEAFF,TGCAGTGCTGGAGAGGTCACTGAAGCTTTCTTT
TRBV19,TRBJ2-2,once,14,TRBD1,CASRGQQITGELFF,TGTGCCTCCAGGGGACAGCAGATCACCGGGGAGCTGTTTTTT
TRBV19,TRBJ2-1,once,15,TRBD2,CASTRGSLAVNEQFF,TGTGCCAGTACCCGGGGGAGCCTAGCGGTTAATGAGCAGTTCTTC
TRBV5-4,TRBJ1-3,-,15,-,CASSLDLSRGNTIYF,TGTGCCAGCAGCTTGGACTTATCTCGTGGAAACACCATATATTTT
TRBV30,TRBJ1-2,few,12,-,CAWSVQGYGYTF,TGTGCCTGGAGTGTACAAGGGTATGGCTACACCTTC
TRBV3-1/TRBV3-2,TRBJ2-2,-,15,-,CASSQGHYNTGELFF,TGTGCCAGCAGCCAAGGTCATTATAACACCGGGGAGCTGTTTTTT
TRBV25-1,TRBJ1-1,-,12,-,CASRKLDTEAFF,TGTGCCAGCAGGAAACTCGACACTGAAGCTTTCTTT
TRBV7-2,TRBJ2-7,once,12,-,CASSRTSYEQYF,TGTGCCAGCAGCCGGACTTCCTACGAGCAGTACTTC
TRBV10-1,TRBJ2-1,-,15,-,CASSERAGRYAEQFF,TGCGCCAGCAGTGAAAGGGCAGGGAGGTATGCTGAGCAGTTCTTC
TRBV6-6,TRBJ2-2,-,16,TRBD2,CASSYFAGDASGELFF,TGTGCCAGCAGTTATTTTGCGGGAGATGCTTCCGGGGAGCTGTTTTTT
TRBV29-1,TRBJ2-5,-,11,-,CSVGYQETQYF,TGCAGCGTTGGGTATCAGGAGACCCAGTACTTC
TRBV4-1,TRBJ1-1,-,13,-,CASSQARGTEAFF,TGCGCCAGCAGCCAAGCGAGGGGCACTGAAGCTTTCTTT
TRBV6-6,TRBJ1-1,-,13,-,CASSYSDNTEAFF,TGTGCCAGCAGTTACTCCGATAACACTGAAGCTTTCTTT
TRBV7-2,TRBJ1-5,-,18,TRBD1,CASSPPRTGFKREQPQHF,TGTGCCAGCAGCCCCCCTCGGACAGGGTTTAAGCGTGAGCAGCCCCAGCATTTT
TRBV27,TRBJ2-1,-,16,-,CASSFDRLGSYNEQFF,TGTGCCAGCAGTTTTGACAGGTTAGGCTCCTACAATGAGCAGTTCTTC
TRBV2,TRBJ2-1,once,13,-,CASNPGTRDKQFF,TGTGCCAGCAACCCCGGGACGCGCGATAAGCAGTTCTTC
TRBV5-1,TRBJ1-2,-,14,TRBD1,CASSLVGTAYGYTF,TGCGCCAGCAGCTTGGTTGGGACAGCCTATGGCTACACCTTC
TRBV29-1,TRBJ2-5,few,13,-,CSVGGVVQETQYF,TGCAGCGTTGGAGGAGTCGTCCAAGAGACCCAGTACTTC